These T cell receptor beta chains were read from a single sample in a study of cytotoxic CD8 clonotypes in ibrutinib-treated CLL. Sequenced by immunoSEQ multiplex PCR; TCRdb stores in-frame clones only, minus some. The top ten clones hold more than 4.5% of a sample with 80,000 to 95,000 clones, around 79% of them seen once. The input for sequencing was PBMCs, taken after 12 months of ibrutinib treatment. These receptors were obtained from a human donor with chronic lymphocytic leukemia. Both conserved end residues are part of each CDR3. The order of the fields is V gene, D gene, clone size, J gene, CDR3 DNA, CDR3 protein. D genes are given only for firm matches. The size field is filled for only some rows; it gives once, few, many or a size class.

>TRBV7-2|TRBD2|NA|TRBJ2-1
TGTGCCAGCAGCTGGGTTGGGACTAGCGGGTCCCAGCAGTTCTTC
CASSWVGTSGSQQFF
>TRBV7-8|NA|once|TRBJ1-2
TGTGCCAGCAGCCTCCGGGACTATGGCTACACCTTC
CASSLRDYGYTF
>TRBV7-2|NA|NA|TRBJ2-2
TGTGCCAGCAGCCCGAGACAGGCGGATGCCGAGGAGCTGTTTTTT
CASSPRQADAEELFF
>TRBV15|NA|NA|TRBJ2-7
TGTGCCACCAGCAGAGATACCCCCGGCTACGAGCAGTACTTC
CATSRDTPGYEQYF
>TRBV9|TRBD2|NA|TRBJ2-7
TGTGCCAGCAGCCGGGGGGGCGGACCCAGCTCCTACGAGCAGTACTTC
CASSRGGGPSSYEQYF
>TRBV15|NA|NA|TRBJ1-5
TGTGCCACCAGCAGAGATCCCGAAAATCAGCCCCAGCATTTT
CATSRDPENQPQHF
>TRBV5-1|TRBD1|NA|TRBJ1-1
TGCGCCAGCAGCCCGGGACAGGGGATGAACACTGAAGCTTTCTTT
CASSPGQGMNTEAFF
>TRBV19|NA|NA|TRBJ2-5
TGTGCCAGTAGTAGGGGGGACTCCCAGACCCAGTACTTC
CASSRGDSQTQYF
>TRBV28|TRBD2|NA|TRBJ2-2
TGTGCCAGCAGTGGAGGGACTAGCGGGCCGAACACCGGGGAGCTGTTTTTT
CASSGGTSGPNTGELFF
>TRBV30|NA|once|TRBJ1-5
TGTGCCTGGACCTCGCGGGACCTACTGGGTCAGCCCCAGCATTTT
CAWTSRDLLGQPQHF
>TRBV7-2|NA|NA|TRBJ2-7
TGTGCCAGCAGCTTAGTTCCGGGCCCGAGCTCCTACGAGCAGTACTTC
CASSLVPGPSSYEQYF
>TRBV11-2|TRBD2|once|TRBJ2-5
TGTGCCAGCAGCCCGGGACTAGCGGGGGGGTGGCAAGAGACCCAGTACTTC
CASSPGLAGGWQETQYF
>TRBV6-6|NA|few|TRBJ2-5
TGTGCCAGCAGTCCTGGCAACCAAGAGACCCAGTACTTC
CASSPGNQETQYF
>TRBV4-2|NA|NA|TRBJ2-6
TGTGCCAGCAGCCAAGTCCTGGGAGGGGCCAACGTCCTGACTTTC
CASSQVLGGANVLTF
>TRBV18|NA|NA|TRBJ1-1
TGTGCCAGCTCAACGGGCCCCCTGAACACTGAAGCTTTCTTT
CASSTGPLNTEAFF
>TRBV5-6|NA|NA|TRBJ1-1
TGTGCCAGCAGCTTTTTGGGGACTGGGAACACTGAAGCTTTCTTT
CASSFLGTGNTEAFF
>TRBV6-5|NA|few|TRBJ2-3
TGTGCCAGCAGTTACAGGGGTAGGGACACAGATACGCAGTATTTT
CASSYRGRDTDTQYF
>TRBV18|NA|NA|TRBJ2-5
TGTGCCAGCTCACCGGGGCCCCAAGAGACCCAGTACTTC
CASSPGPQETQYF
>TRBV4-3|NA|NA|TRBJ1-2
TGCGCCAGCAGCCAAGGAGGTGGGGGCCCGGCGTTCGGCTACACCTTC
CASSQGGGGPAFGYTF
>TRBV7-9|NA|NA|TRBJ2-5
TGTGCCACTCGGCGTAGGGAGACCCAGTACTTC
CATRRRETQYF
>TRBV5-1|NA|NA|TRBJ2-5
TGCGCCAGCAGCTTGGGCAGCCGGGCGGGGGAGACCCAGTACTTC
CASSLGSRAGETQYF
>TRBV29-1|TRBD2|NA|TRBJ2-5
TGCAGCACCTATAGCGGGCTAGCGGGGGCCCAAGAGACCCAGTACTTC
CSTYSGLAGAQETQYF
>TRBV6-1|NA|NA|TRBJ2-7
TGTGCCAGCAATAGGGGGGGTGAAGACGAGCAGTACTTC
CASNRGGEDEQYF
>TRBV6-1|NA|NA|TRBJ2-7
TGTGCCAGCAGGGGCGGCAGCTCCCCCTACGAGCAGTACTTC
CASRGGSSPYEQYF
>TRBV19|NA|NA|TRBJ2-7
TGTGCCAGTAGTAGGCAGGGCCCAGGGATGGAGCAGTACTTC
CASSRQGPGMEQYF
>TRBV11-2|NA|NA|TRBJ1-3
TGTGCCAGCAGCCGCGGAAACACCATATATTTT
CASSRGNTIYF
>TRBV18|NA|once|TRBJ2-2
TGTGCCAGCTCACCTCTCAGGGGGGACACCGGGGAGCTGTTTTTT
CASSPLRGDTGELFF
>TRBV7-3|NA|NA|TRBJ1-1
TGTGCCAGCAGCTCAGGACAGAACACTGAAGCTTTCTTT
CASSSGQNTEAFF
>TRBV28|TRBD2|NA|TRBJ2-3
TGTGCCAGCAGTTTATCCCGCGGCGGGAGGGCCACCGGAGATACGCAGTATTTT
CASSLSRGGRATGDTQYF
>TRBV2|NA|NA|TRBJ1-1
TGTGCCAGCAGTGCCTCCGGGCTCGAAGCTTTCTTT
CASSASGLEAFF
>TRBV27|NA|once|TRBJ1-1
TGTGCCAGCAGCCCTGACAGGTTAGGCGCTGAAGCTTTCTTT
CASSPDRLGAEAFF
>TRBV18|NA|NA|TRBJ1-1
TGTGCCAGCTCACCGATACAGGGGAACACTGAAGCTTTCTTT
CASSPIQGNTEAFF
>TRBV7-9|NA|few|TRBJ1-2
TGTGCCAGCACCAACAGGGTAGGCTATGGCTACACCTTC
CASTNRVGYGYTF
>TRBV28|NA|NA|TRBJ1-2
TGTGCCAGCAGTTTAGTGGGGGGTAACTATGGCTACACCTTC
CASSLVGGNYGYTF
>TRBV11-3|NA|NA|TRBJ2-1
TGTGCCAGCAGCTTCCCCGGCCCCTACAATGAGCAGTTCTTC
CASSFPGPYNEQFF
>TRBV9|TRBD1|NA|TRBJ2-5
TGTGCCAGCAGCGGCACAGGGGGCTGGGAGACCCAGTACTTC
CASSGTGGWETQYF
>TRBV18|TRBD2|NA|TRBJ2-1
TGTGCCAGCTCACCACCCACAGCGGGGGTATACAATGAGCAGTTCTTC
CASSPPTAGVYNEQFF
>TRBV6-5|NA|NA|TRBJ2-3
TGTGCCAGCAGTTGGGGGGAGCGGGATACGCAGTATTTT
CASSWGERDTQYF
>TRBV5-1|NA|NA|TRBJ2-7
TGCGCCAGCAGCTTGGTTGGGGGGCCCCCCTACGAGCAGTACTTC
CASSLVGGPPYEQYF
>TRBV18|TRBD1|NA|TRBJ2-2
TGTGCCAGCTCACGGGACAGCCGGGGCACCGGGGAGCTGTTTTTT
CASSRDSRGTGELFF
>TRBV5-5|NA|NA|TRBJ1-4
TGTGCCAGCAGCCCAGGGACGGCGGGGAGGGCTAATGAAAAACTGTTTTTT
CASSPGTAGRANEKLFF
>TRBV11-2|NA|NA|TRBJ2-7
TGTGCCAGCAGCCCAGGGACGGGGGCTCGGGAGCAGTACTTC
CASSPGTGAREQYF
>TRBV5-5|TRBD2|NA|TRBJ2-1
TGTGCCAGCAGCCTCGGACTAGCGGGGACCTTAACCTACAATGAGCAGTTCTTC
CASSLGLAGTLTYNEQFF
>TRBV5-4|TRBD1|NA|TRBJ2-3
TGTGCCAGCAGGGCAACAGGGGCCGATACGCAGTATTTT
CASRATGADTQYF
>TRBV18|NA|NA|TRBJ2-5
TGTGCCAGCTCAGGGACGGGCGTCCAAGAGACCCAGTACTTC
CASSGTGVQETQYF
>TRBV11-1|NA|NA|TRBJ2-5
TGTGCCAGCAGCCCACGTTTCCCGGGCAGGCAAGAGACCCAGTACTTC
CASSPRFPGRQETQYF
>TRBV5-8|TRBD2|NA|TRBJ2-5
TGTGCCAGCCCCCCCTCCAGCGGGGCCCAAGAGACCCAGTACTTC
CASPPSSGAQETQYF
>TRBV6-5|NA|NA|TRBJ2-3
TGTGCCAGCACCCCTCGGGCTAGCACAGATACGCAGTATTTT
CASTPRASTDTQYF
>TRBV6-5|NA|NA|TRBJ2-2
TGTGCCAGCAGGGAAGGCGCCGGGGAGCTGTTTTTT
CASREGAGELFF
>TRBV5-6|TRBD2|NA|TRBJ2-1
TGTGCCAGCAGCTTGCCGGGACTAGCGGACAATGAGCAGTTCTTC
CASSLPGLADNEQFF